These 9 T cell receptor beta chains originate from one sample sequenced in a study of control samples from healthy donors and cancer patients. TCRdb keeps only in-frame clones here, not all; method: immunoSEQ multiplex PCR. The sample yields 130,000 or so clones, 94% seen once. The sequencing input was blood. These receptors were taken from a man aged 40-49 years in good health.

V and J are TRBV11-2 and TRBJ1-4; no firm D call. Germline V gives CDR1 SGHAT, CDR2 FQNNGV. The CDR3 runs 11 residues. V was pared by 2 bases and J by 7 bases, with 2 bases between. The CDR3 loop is CASSLSEKLFF. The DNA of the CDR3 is TGTGCCAGCAGCTTAAGTGAAAAACTGTTTTTT.

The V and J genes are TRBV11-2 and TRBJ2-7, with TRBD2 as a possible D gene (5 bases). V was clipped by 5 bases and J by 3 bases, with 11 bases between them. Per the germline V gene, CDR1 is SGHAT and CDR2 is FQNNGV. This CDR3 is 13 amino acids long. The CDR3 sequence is CASSPREGYEQYF. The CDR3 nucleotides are TGTGCCAGCAGCCCGCGAGAGGGCTACGAGCAGTACTTC.

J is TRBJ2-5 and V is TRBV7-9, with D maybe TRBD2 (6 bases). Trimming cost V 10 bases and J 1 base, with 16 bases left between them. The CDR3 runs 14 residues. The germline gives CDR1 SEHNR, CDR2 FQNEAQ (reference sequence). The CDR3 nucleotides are TGTGCCACCGAACTAGCAGACCCCCAAGAGACCCAGTACTTC. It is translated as CATELADPQETQYF. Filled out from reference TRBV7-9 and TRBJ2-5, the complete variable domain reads DTGVSQNPRHKITKRGQNVTFRCDPISEHNRLYWYRQTLGQGPEFLTYFQNEAQLEKSRLLSDRFSAERPKGSFSTLEIQRTEQGDSAMYLCATELADPQETQYFGPGTRLLVL.

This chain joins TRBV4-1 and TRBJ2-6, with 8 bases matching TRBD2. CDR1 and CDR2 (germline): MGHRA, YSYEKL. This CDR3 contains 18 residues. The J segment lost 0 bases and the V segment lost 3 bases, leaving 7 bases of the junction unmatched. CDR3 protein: CASSQWVAGSSGANVLTF. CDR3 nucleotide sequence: TGCGCCAGCAGCCAGTGGGTAGCGGGGAGCTCTGGGGCCAACGTCCTGACTTTC.

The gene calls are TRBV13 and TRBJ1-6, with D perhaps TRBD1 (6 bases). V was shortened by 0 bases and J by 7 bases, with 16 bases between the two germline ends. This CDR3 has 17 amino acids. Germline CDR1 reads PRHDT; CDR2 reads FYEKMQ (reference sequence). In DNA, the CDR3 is TGTGCCAGCAGCTTAGGCGGGGCAGGGGAATACAATTCACCCCTCCACTTT. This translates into CASSLGGAGEYNSPLHF.

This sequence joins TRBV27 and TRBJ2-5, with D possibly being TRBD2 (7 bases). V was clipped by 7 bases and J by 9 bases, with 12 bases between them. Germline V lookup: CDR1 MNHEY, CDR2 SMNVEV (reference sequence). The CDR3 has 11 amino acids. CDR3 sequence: CASTRGGAQYF. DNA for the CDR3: TGTGCCAGCACGAGAGGGGGGGCCCAGTACTTC.

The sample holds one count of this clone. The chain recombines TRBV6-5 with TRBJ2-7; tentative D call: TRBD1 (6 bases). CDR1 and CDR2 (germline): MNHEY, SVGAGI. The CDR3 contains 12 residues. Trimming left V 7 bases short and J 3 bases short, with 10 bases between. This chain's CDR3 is CASTRTDYEQYF. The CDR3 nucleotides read TGTGCCAGCACGCGGACAGACTACGAGCAGTACTTC.

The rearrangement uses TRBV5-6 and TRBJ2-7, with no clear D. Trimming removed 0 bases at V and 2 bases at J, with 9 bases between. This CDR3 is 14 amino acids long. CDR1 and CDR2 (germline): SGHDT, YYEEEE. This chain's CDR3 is CASSLVGQPYEQYF. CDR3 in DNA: TGTGCCAGCAGCTTGGTCGGGCAGCCCTACGAGCAGTACTTC.

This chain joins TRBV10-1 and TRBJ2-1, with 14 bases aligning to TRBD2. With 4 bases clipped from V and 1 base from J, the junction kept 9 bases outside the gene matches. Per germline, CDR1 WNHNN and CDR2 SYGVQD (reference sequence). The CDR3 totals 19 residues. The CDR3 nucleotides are TGCGCCAGCAGTGGTAGGGGACTAGCGGGAGTTCAGTCCTACAATGAGCAGTTCTTC. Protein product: CASSGRGLAGVQSYNEQFF.